The following is a T cell receptor (beta chain) sequence with its context. The sample is drawn from a study of graft-versus-host responses after intestinal transplantation. Researchers placed some 200,000 CFSE-labeled responder cells in culture with some 200,000 irradiated, violet-dye-labeled stimulator cells. TCRdb's table, derived via immunoSEQ multiplex PCR, lists solely in-frame clones and lacks some. The sample carries about 10,000 clones, over 30% recorded once. V was clipped by 0 bases and J by 8 bases, with 17 bases between them. Germline lookup yields CDR1 SGHRS and CDR2 YFSETQ. This CDR3 contains 15 residues.

Sequencing was performed on alloreactive CD8+ T cells from a mixed lymphocyte reaction culture, taken before intestinal transplant. Subset of the sample: CFSE-low proliferating T cells sorted from roughly six-day pre-transplant mixed lymphocyte reaction (GvH or HvG direction). The TCR originated in a human patient who received an intestinal transplant. This chain joins TRBV5-1 and TRBJ1-1; possibly TRBD1 for D (5 bases). This CDR3 is CASSLGLEQACEAFF. For the CDR3, the DNA is TGCGCCAGCAGCTTGGGTCTAGAACAGGCCTGCGAAGCTTTCTTT. The variable domain in full, with the rest retrieved from reference TRBV5-1 and TRBJ1-1, is KAGVTQTPRYLIKTRGQQVTLSCSPISGHRSVSWYQQTPGQGLQFLFEYFSETQRNKGNFPGRFSGRQFSNSRSEMNVSTLELGDSALYLCASSLGLEQACEAFFGQGTRLTVV.